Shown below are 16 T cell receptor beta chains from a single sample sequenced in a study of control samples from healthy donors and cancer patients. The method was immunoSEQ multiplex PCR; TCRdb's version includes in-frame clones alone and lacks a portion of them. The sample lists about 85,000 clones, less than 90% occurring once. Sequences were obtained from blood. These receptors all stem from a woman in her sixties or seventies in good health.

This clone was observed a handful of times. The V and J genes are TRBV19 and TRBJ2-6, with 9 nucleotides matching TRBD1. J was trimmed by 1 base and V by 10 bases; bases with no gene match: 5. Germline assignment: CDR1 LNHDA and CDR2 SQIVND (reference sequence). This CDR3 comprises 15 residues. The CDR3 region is CATRDRVSGANVLTF. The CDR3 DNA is TGTGCCACCCGGGACAGGGTTTCTGGGGCCAACGTCCTGACTTTC.

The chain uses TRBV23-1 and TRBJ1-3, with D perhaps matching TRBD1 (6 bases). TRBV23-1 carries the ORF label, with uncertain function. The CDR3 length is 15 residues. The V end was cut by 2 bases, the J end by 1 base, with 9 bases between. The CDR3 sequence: CASSQRRGSGNTIYF. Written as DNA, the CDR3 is TGCGCCAGCAGTCAAAGAAGGGGGTCTGGAAACACCATATATTTT.

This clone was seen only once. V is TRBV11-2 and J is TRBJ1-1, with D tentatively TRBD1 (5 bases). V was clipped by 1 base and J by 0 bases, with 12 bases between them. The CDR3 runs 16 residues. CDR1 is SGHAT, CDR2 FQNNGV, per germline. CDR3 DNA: TGTGCCAGCAGCTTAGTTGCAGGGATAATGAACACTGAAGCTTTCTTT. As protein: CASSLVAGIMNTEAFF.

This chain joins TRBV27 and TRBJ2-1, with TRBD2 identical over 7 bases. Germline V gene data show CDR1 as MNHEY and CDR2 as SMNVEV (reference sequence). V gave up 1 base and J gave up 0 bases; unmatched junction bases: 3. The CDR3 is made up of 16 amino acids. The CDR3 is CASSLLGGSSYNEQFF. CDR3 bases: TGTGCCAGCAGTTTATTAGGCGGGAGCTCCTACAATGAGCAGTTCTTC.

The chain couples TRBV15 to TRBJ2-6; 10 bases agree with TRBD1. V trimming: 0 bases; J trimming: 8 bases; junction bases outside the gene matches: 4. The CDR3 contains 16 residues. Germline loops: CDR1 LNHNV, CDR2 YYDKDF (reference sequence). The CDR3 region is CATSRDSGQGSNVLTF. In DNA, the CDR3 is TGTGCCACCAGCAGAGATTCGGGACAGGGGTCCAACGTCCTGACTTTC.

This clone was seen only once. In DNA, the CDR3 is TGTGCCAGCAAAAACAGGGAGGGGCAAGAGACCCAGTACTTC. Translated: CASKNREGQETQYF. V and J are TRBV2 and TRBJ2-5, with D perhaps matching TRBD2 (7 bases). The germline gives CDR1 SNHLY, CDR2 FYNNEI. Trimming removed 7 bases at V and 2 bases at J, with 14 bases between. The CDR3 has 14 amino acids.

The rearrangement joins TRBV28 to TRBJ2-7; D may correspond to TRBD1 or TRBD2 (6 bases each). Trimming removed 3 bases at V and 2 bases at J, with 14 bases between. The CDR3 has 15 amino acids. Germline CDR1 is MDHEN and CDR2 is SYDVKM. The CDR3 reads CASSFGGLHAYEQYF. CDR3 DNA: TGTGCCAGCAGTTTCGGGGGCTTACATGCCTACGAGCAGTACTTC.

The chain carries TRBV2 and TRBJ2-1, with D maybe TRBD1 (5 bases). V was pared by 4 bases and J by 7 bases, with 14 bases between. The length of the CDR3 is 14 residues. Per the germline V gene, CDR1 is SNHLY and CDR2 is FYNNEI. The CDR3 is CASSVLAGQNEQFF. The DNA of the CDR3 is TGTGCCAGCAGTGTTTTAGCAGGGCAGAATGAGCAGTTCTTC.

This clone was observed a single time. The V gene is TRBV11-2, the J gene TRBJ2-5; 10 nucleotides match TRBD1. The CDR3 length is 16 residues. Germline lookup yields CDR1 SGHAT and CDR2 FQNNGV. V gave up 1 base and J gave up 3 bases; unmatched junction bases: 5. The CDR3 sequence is CASSLGWTGGEETQYF. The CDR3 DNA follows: TGTGCCAGCAGCTTAGGTTGGACAGGGGGTGAAGAGACCCAGTACTTC.

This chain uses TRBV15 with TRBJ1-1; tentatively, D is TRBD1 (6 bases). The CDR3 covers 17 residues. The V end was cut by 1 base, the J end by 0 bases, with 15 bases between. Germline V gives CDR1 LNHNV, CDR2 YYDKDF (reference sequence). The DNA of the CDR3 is TGTGCCACCAGCAGAGGGCAGGGGAGTAATTTGAACACTGAAGCTTTCTTT. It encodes CATSRGQGSNLNTEAFF.

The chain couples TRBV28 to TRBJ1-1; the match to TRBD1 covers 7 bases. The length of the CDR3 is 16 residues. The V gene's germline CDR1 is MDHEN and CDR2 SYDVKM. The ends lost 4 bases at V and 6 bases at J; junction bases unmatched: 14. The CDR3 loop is CASSSLTLHRGSEAFF. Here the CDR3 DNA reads TGTGCCAGCAGTTCATTAACGCTCCACAGGGGTTCTGAAGCTTTCTTT.

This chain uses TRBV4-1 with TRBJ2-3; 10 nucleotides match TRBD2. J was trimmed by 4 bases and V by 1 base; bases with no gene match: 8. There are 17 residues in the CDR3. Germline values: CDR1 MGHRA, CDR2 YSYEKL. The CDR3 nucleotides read TGCGCCAGCAGCCAAGTCCGCGGGCTAGCGGGAGCAGATACGCAGTATTTT. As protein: CASSQVRGLAGADTQYF.

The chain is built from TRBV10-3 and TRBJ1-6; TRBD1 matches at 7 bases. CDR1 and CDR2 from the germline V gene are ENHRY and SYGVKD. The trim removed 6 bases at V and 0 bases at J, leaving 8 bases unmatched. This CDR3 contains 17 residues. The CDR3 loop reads CAISAYRGSSYNSPLHF. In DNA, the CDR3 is TGTGCCATCAGCGCCTACAGGGGCAGCTCCTATAATTCACCCCTCCACTTT.

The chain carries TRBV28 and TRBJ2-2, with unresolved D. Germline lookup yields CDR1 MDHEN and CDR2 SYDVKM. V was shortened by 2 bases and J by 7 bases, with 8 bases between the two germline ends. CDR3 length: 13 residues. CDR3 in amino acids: CASSLDTGGELFF. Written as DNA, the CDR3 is TGTGCCAGCAGTTTAGATACCGGCGGGGAGCTGTTTTTT.

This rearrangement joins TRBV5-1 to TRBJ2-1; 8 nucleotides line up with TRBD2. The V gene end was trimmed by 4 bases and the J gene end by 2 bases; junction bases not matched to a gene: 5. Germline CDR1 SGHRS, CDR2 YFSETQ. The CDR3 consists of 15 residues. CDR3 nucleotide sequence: TGCGCCAGCAGCCCCACGGGGGGGGCCTACAATGAGCAGTTCTTC. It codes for CASSPTGGAYNEQFF.

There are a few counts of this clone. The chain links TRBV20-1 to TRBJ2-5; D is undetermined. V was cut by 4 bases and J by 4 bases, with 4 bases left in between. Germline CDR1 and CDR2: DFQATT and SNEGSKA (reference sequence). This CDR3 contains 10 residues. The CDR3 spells CSAKRETQYF. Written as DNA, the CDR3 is TGCAGTGCTAAGAGAGAGACCCAGTACTTC.